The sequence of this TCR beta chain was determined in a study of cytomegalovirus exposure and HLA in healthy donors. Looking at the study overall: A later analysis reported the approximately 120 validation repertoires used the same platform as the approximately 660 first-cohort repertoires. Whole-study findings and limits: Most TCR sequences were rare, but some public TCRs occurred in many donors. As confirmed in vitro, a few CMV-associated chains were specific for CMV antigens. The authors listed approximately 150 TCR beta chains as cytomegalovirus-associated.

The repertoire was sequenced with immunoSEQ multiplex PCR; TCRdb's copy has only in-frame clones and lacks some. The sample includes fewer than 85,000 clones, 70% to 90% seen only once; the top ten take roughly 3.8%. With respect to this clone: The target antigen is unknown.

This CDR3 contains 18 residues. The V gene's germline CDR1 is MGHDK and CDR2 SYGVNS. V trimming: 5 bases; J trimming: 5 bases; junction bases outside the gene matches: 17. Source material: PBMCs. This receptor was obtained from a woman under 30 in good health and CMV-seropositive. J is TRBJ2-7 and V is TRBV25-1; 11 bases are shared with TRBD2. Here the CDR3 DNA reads TGTGCCAGCAGTAACTCAACTGGACTAGCGGGCGTCCGTAACGAGCAGTACTTC. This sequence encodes CASSNSTGLAGVRNEQYF.